The 3 T cell receptor beta chains listed next were all sequenced from one sample in a study of T-cell memory formation after mild COVID-19. TCRdb re-analysed the 5' RACE reads in MiXCR, keeping a single row per CDR3 protein. Found here are under 700,000 distinct CDR3 sequences, over 20% of them singletons; the top ten hold approximately 13%. Source material: PBMCs or a T cell subset sorted from them (not recorded which). These receptors all come from an adult woman who had mild COVID-19 (a few samples of this study predate the infection). Cell type and time point are not known.

There are a few counts of this clonotype. V gene TRBV7-2 combines with J gene TRBJ2-5; 8 bases match TRBD2. Losses at the gene ends were 5 bases for V and 5 bases for J; bases not matched to a gene: 7. The CDR3 is 14 amino acids. Germline V gives CDR1 SGHTA, CDR2 FQGNSA. Written as DNA, the CDR3 is TGTGCCAGCAGCACCGGGAGGGGGTCGGAGACCCAGTACTTC. Protein sequence: CASSTGRGSETQYF. The variable domain in full, with the rest retrieved from reference TRBV7-2 and TRBJ2-5, is GAGVSQSPSNKVTEKGKDVELRCDPISGHTALYWYRQSLGQGLEFLIYFQGNSAPDKSGLPSDRFSAERTGGSVSTLTIQRTQQEDSAVYLCASSTGRGSETQYFGPGTRLLVL.

V and J are TRBV7-9 and TRBJ2-1, with D perhaps given as TRBD1 or TRBD2 (5 bases each). The CDR3 runs to 14 residues. Germline loops: CDR1 SEHNR, CDR2 FQNEAQ (reference sequence). V was clipped by 11 bases and J by 2 bases, with 16 bases between them. DNA of the CDR3: TGTGCCTATACTAGGGGCGCGGCCTACAATGAGCAGTTCTTC. Protein sequence: CAYTRGAAYNEQFF.

A few counts support this clonotype. This sequence joins TRBV6-5 and TRBJ1-6, with TRBD1 identical over 10 bases. After removal of 8 bases from V and 8 bases from J, the junction contained 9 bases not matched to a gene. Germline CDR1 reads MNHEY; CDR2 reads SVGAGI. The CDR3 is made up of 15 amino acids. CDR3 loop: CASGGQGPPHSPLHF. Written as DNA, the CDR3 is TGTGCCAGCGGGGGACAGGGGCCTCCCCATTCACCCCTCCACTTT.